The 8 T cell receptor beta chains reported below all come from one sample, sequenced in a study of blood T cell repertoires in COVID-19 (dated by TCRdb to about 2020). The library was produced with the immunoSEQ multiplex PCR assay. TCRdb's version of the immuneACCESS table is confined to in-frame rearrangements and falls short of the full clone set. An unresolved V gene accounts for under half of the shortfall where checked; the remainder is of unknown origin. This sample lists just over 95,000 clones; over 80% were detected once. 18% of the sample is held by the ten biggest clonotypes. The sequenced sample consisted of peripheral blood. The origin of the receptors is a man older than 75 with acute or convalescent COVID-19.

The rearrangement uses TRBV28 and TRBJ2-7; 7 bases are shared with TRBD1. The CDR3 is made up of 18 amino acids. Germline lookup yields CDR1 MDHEN and CDR2 SYDVKM. The ends lost 6 bases at V and 0 bases at J; junction bases unmatched: 17. The CDR3 coding sequence is TGTGCCAGCAGGACAGGGTCAACTAACCCCTTTACCTCCTACGAGCAGTACTTC. The encoded protein is CASRTGSTNPFTSYEQYF.

CDR3 nucleotides: TGTGCCAGCAGCTTAGCGCGGAGGGGAGATACGCAGTATTTT. Translated: CASSLARRGDTQYF. V gene TRBV7-2 combines with J gene TRBJ2-3, with D tentatively TRBD2 (6 bases). The CDR3 length is 14 residues. The germline V gene has CDR1 SGHTA and CDR2 FQGNSA. Trimming shortened V by 0 bases and J by 5 bases, and 9 bases separated the two germline ends.

The chain uses TRBV19 and TRBJ2-5; D perhaps matches TRBD1 (8 bases). This CDR3 spans 15 amino acids. V lost 9 bases to trimming and J lost 4 bases, with 21 bases between them. CDR1 is LNHDA, CDR2 SQIVND, per germline (reference sequence). The DNA of the CDR3 is TGTGCCAGCCACAAGGCAGGGGGCGGGAGAGAGACCCAGTACTTC. It yields the protein CASHKAGGGRETQYF.

This clone was seen a handful of times. The chain has TRBV7-9 and TRBJ2-7; 15 nucleotides match TRBD2. Per the germline V gene, CDR1 is SEHNR and CDR2 is FQNEAQ (reference sequence). Trimming removed 8 bases from V and 5 bases from J; junction bases left unmatched: 7. This CDR3 contains 15 residues. CDR3 in amino acids: CASHGLAGGRHEQYF. The DNA of the CDR3 is TGTGCCAGCCACGGACTAGCGGGGGGGCGGCACGAGCAGTACTTC.

CDR3 in amino acids: CASSPTGTGGSPLHF. The DNA for the CDR3 is TGTGCCAGCTCACCAACCGGGACAGGGGGTTCACCCCTCCACTTT. The chain joins TRBV18 to TRBJ1-6, with 11 positions matching TRBD1. Trimming took 2 bases from V and 9 from J; bases not matched to a gene: 3. Germline CDR1 KGHSH, CDR2 LQKENI. The CDR3 covers 15 residues.

This clone was seen once. The genes are TRBV5-4 and TRBJ2-3; 7 bases agree with TRBD1. Germline CDR1 and CDR2: SGHNT and YYREEE (reference sequence). J was trimmed by 2 bases and V by 5 bases; bases with no gene match: 8. CDR3 length equals 15 residues. In DNA form, the CDR3 reads TGTGCCAGCAGTAAACCGGGACAGCCCACAGATACGCAGTATTTT. This sequence encodes CASSKPGQPTDTQYF.

This chain links TRBV4-3 with TRBJ1-4; D is uncertain. V gave up 0 bases and J gave up 7 bases, with 6 bases separating them. CDR1 and CDR2 from the germline V gene are LGHNA and YSLEER. This CDR3 is 13 amino acids long. The CDR3 region is CASSQEYSEKLFF. The CDR3 DNA reads as TGCGCCAGCAGCCAAGAGTACAGTGAAAAACTGTTTTTT.

A word on this clone: A read error may account for a junction end that differs from germline. The chain combines TRBV4-3 with TRBJ1-4, with TRBD1 matching 9 bases. Germline V gives CDR1 LGHNA, CDR2 YSLEER. This CDR3 comprises 13 residues. The CDR3 protein is CASSQDLARDRAF. CDR3 DNA sequence: TGCGCCAGCAGCCAAGATCTTGCGCGGGACAGGGCTTTC.